These 24 T cell receptor beta chains came from one sample sequenced in a study of T cell repertoires in cytomegalovirus infection. One entry per CDR3 protein results from TCRdb running MiXCR on the reads. The sample lists some 160,000 distinct CDR3 sequences; about a sixth were seen once. Sequenced material: CD8+ T cells from PBMCs. The receptors here all came from a human donor in good health (CMV status not recorded). Some clones in this sample may be carry-over from other donors' samples.

This clonotype has just a few counts. In DNA form, the CDR3 reads TGTGCCAGCAGTTCCTCATCAAACAATGAGCAGTTCTTC. As protein: CASSSSSNNEQFF. This chain uses TRBV6-5 with TRBJ2-1; D unresolved. In germline, CDR1 is MNHEY, CDR2 SVGAGI. The CDR3 has 13 residues. Trimming stripped 4 bases from V and 5 bases from J, with 9 bases between.

Only a few counts were recorded for this clonotype. J is TRBJ1-6 and V is TRBV23-1, with D possibly matching TRBD1 (6 bases). TRBV23-1 is flagged as an ORF with uncertain function. This CDR3 region has 16 residues. V lost 4 bases and J 6 bases, leaving 16 bases between the germline ends. The CDR3, as DNA: TGCGCCAGCAGTCCTCCCCCGGACAGTTGTAATTCACCCCTCCACTTT. It encodes CASSPPPDSCNSPLHF.

This clonotype has just a few counts. The V call is TRBV6-2 or TRBV6-3, the J call TRBJ2-7; 7 bases are shared with TRBD1. The CDR3 totals 15 residues. After removal of 8 bases from V and 2 bases from J, the junction contained 12 bases not matched to a gene. Per the germline V gene, CDR1 is MNHEY and CDR2 is SVGEGT. This CDR3 reads CASGGLGTATYEQYF. Written as DNA, the CDR3 is TGTGCCAGCGGAGGACTCGGGACAGCCACCTACGAGCAGTACTTC.

This clonotype was observed a handful of times. The chain is built from TRBV6-2 or TRBV6-3 and TRBJ2-2; D perhaps matches TRBD2 (6 bases). The CDR3 contains 15 residues. Germline V gene data show CDR1 as MNHEY and CDR2 as SVGEGT. Trimming removed 0 bases from V and 1 base from J, with 6 bases in between. CDR3 DNA: TGTGCCAGCAGTTACTCTAGCGGGAACACCGGGGAGCTGTTTTTT. Translating gives CASSYSSGNTGELFF.

This clonotype was counted between two and nine times. V and J are TRBV7-6 and TRBJ2-7, with 9 bases matching TRBD2. The trim removed 5 bases at V and 0 bases at J, leaving 5 bases unmatched. The CDR3 has 15 residues. CDR1 and CDR2 (germline): SGHVS, FNYEAQ. CDR3 coding DNA: TGTGCCAGCAGCGGTAGCGGGGGTAGCTCCTACGAGCAGTACTTC. Its protein product is CASSGSGGSSYEQYF. Full variable domain (missing parts from reference TRBV7-6 and TRBJ2-7): GAGVSQSPRYKVTKRGQDVALRCDPISGHVSLYWYRQALGQGPEFLTYFNYEAQQDKSGLPNDRFSAERPEGSISTLTIQRTEQRDSAMYRCASSGSGGSSYEQYFGPGTRLTVT.

The chain employs TRBV9 and TRBJ2-1; 7 bases line up with TRBD1. Germline loops: CDR1 SGDLS, CDR2 YYNGEE. This CDR3 comprises 14 residues. J gave up 8 bases and V 3 bases, and 8 bases lay outside the gene matches. The CDR3 region has the DNA TGTGCCAGCAGCGGCCGGGACAGTCGCGATGAGCAGTTCTTC. Translation gives CASSGRDSRDEQFF. The whole variable domain, remainder taken from reference TRBV9 and TRBJ2-1, is DSGVTQTPKHLITATGQRVTLRCSPRSGDLSVYWYQQSLDQGLQFLIQYYNGEERAKGNILERFSAQQFPDLHSELNLSSLELGDSALYFCASSGRDSRDEQFFGPGTRLTVL.

This chain uses TRBV28 with TRBJ2-6; 7 nucleotides line up with TRBD2. The CDR3 loop spans 14 amino acids. In germline, CDR1 is MDHEN, CDR2 SYDVKM. The V and J ends lost 8 bases and 3 bases, in that order; junction bases with no gene match: 4. The CDR3 DNA follows: TGTGCCAGCCGTCGGGAGGATGGGGCCAACGTCCTGACTTTC. Its protein is CASRREDGANVLTF.

This clonotype has just a few counts. The V call is TRBV28, the J call TRBJ2-7, with 12 nucleotides matching TRBD2. The V and J ends lost 5 bases and 4 bases, in that order; junction bases with no gene match: 9. Looked up from germline, CDR1 is MDHEN and CDR2 is SYDVKM. CDR3 size: 16 residues. The CDR3 loop reads CASSLTLTSGRYEQYF. DNA for the CDR3: TGTGCCAGCAGTCTGACTCTGACTAGCGGGAGATACGAGCAGTACTTC.

This clonotype was counted a few times. The rearrangement uses TRBV12-3 or TRBV12-4 and TRBJ2-7, with D possibly TRBD2 on 6 matching bases. This CDR3 is 14 amino acids long. Trimming cost V 0 bases and J 7 bases, with 13 bases left between them. The CDR3 is CASSLAGAGREQYF. The CDR3 DNA sequence: TGTGCCAGCAGTTTAGCGGGCGCGGGGCGTGAGCAGTACTTC.

At least ten counts were recorded for this clonotype. The chain has TRBV7-8 and TRBJ2-3, with D perhaps matching TRBD1 (7 bases). V shed 5 bases and J shed 0 bases, with 15 bases lying between them. This CDR3 comprises 16 residues. Germline V gene sequence: CDR1 SGHVS, CDR2 FQNEAQ. The CDR3 protein is CASSRPQGGSTDTQYF. CDR3 nucleotides: TGTGCCAGCAGCCGACCCCAGGGGGGAAGCACAGATACGCAGTATTTT.

The sample holds a few counts of this clonotype. The chain combines TRBV12-3 or TRBV12-4 with TRBJ2-5; weak D call: TRBD1 (5 bases). The germline V and J ends were trimmed by 3 bases and 1 base, with 12 bases remaining between them. The CDR3 totals 15 residues. The DNA for the CDR3 is TGTGCCAGCAGTTTCAGGGTAACCTTCCAAGAGACCCAGTACTTC. Its translation is CASSFRVTFQETQYF.

At least ten counts were recorded for this clonotype. The chain combines TRBV28 with TRBJ1-4; no clear D. Germline CDR1 MDHEN, CDR2 SYDVKM. The CDR3 extends over 11 amino acids. The V gene lost 6 bases and the J gene lost 4 bases, with 3 bases spanning the gap. The chain's CDR3 is CASSNNEKLFF. The CDR3 nucleotides are TGTGCCAGCAGCAATAATGAAAAACTGTTTTTT.

This clonotype was counted a few times. The chain carries TRBV7-8 and TRBJ2-6, with 7 bases lining up with TRBD1. The CDR3 is 20 amino acids. J lost 2 bases, V lost 2 bases, and 15 bases had no gene match. Germline CDR1 is SGHVS and CDR2 is FQNEAQ. The CDR3 loop is CASSLSVEDREFTGANVLTF. Here the CDR3 DNA reads TGTGCCAGCAGCTTAAGTGTCGAAGACAGGGAATTTACTGGGGCCAACGTCCTGACTTTC.

The sample holds a few counts of this clonotype. This chain uses TRBV15 with TRBJ1-4; 9 bases map to TRBD1. Germline CDR1 LNHNV, CDR2 YYDKDF (reference sequence). V lost 0 bases to trimming and J lost 7 bases; unmatched junction nucleotides: 9. CDR3 length equals 17 residues. This CDR3 is CATSRDNPGQGPEKLFF. DNA for the CDR3: TGTGCCACCAGCAGAGATAACCCGGGACAGGGTCCTGAAAAACTGTTTTTT. The full variable domain, in which reference TRBV15 and TRBJ1-4 provide the parts outside the CDR3, is DAMVIQNPRYQVTQFGKPVTLSCSQTLNHNVMYWYQQKSSQAPKLLFHYYDKDFNNEADTPDNFQSRRPNTSFCFLDIRSPGLGDTAMYLCATSRDNPGQGPEKLFFGSGTQLSVL.

This clonotype was found a few times. The V call is TRBV4-3, the J call TRBJ2-1; D possibly corresponds to TRBD2 (6 bases). Germline lookup yields CDR1 LGHNA and CDR2 YSLEER. V lost 1 base to trimming and J lost 10 bases, with 17 bases between them. This CDR3 is 15 amino acids long. CDR3 loop: CASSQAYGSRREQFF. CDR3 DNA: TGCGCCAGCAGCCAAGCTTACGGGAGTAGGCGCGAGCAGTTCTTC.

The rearrangement uses TRBV28 and TRBJ1-4, with D unclear. The germline V gene has CDR1 MDHEN and CDR2 SYDVKM. The CDR3 has 13 amino acids. With 5 bases removed from V and 12 bases from J, the gap between germline ends came to 16 bases. The CDR3 is CASSLDTEEELFF. DNA of the CDR3: TGTGCCAGCAGTCTTGACACCGAGGAGGAACTGTTTTTT.

The CDR3 DNA is TGTGCCAGCAGCCTCATGGACGTCTACGAGCAGTACTTC. Protein sequence: CASSLMDVYEQYF. The chain uses TRBV7-8 and TRBJ2-7; D not resolved. The CDR3 extends over 13 amino acids. Germline V lookup: CDR1 SGHVS, CDR2 FQNEAQ. Trimming stripped 5 bases from V and 3 bases from J, with 11 bases between.

This clonotype turned up a few times. The chain carries TRBV4-1 and TRBJ2-1; the D gene is possibly TRBD2 (5 bases). Germline V gene data show CDR1 as MGHRA and CDR2 as YSYEKL. The CDR3 is made up of 21 amino acids. Trimming removed 0 bases from V and 4 bases from J, with 28 bases in between. The CDR3 spells CASSQDLLTIGVMGVYNEQFF. In nucleotides, the CDR3 is TGCGCCAGCAGCCAAGATCTCTTGACGATCGGGGTAATGGGTGTGTACAATGAGCAGTTCTTC.

This clonotype was seen at least ten times. The rearrangement joins TRBV7-2 to TRBJ2-7; 12 bases are a match to TRBD2. Germline V lookup: CDR1 SGHTA, CDR2 FQGNSA. The ends lost 1 base at V and 4 bases at J; junction bases unmatched: 5. The length of the CDR3 is 16 residues. The CDR3 reads CASSLEGTSGYYEQYF. CDR3 nucleotide sequence: TGTGCCAGCAGCTTAGAAGGGACTAGCGGGTATTACGAGCAGTACTTC.

At least ten counts were recorded for this clonotype. Here the CDR3 reads CASSMSRTQETQYF. The CDR3 nucleotides read TGTGCCAGTAGTATGAGTAGGACACAAGAGACCCAGTACTTC. V and J are TRBV19 and TRBJ2-5, with D perhaps matching TRBD1 (5 bases). The CDR3 runs 14 residues. Trimming shortened V by 3 bases and J by 2 bases, and 10 bases separated the two germline ends. Germline CDR1 reads LNHDA; CDR2 reads SQIVND (reference sequence).

This sequence joins TRBV15 and TRBJ2-7; a weak D match, TRBD2 (5 bases). The CDR3 is made up of 15 amino acids. CDR1 is LNHNV, CDR2 YYDKDF, per germline (reference sequence). The V gene lost 3 bases and the J gene lost 2 bases, with 14 bases spanning the gap. The CDR3 DNA is TGTGCCACCAGCAGGAACGAGGGCCCCACCTACGAGCAGTACTTC. Amino acids: CATSRNEGPTYEQYF.

Written as DNA, the CDR3 is TGCGCCAGCAGCTTGCTGGCAGCGGACGCTTACAATGAGCAGTTCTTC. Translating gives CASSLLAADAYNEQFF. The V call is TRBV5-1, the J call TRBJ2-1, with D perhaps matching TRBD2 (5 bases). This CDR3 region has 16 residues. The germline gives CDR1 SGHRS, CDR2 YFSETQ. Deletions cut 1 base from V and 4 bases from J, with 15 bases between.

J is TRBJ2-2 and V is TRBV10-3, with TRBD2 matching over 8 bases. The CDR3 loop spans 16 amino acids. Germline V gene lookup returns CDR1 ENHRY and CDR2 SYGVKD. Unmatched junction bases numbered 4, after V lost 2 bases and J lost 2 bases. The CDR3 reads CAISERREANTGELFF. DNA of the CDR3: TGTGCCATCAGTGAGCGGCGGGAGGCTAACACCGGGGAGCTGTTTTTT.

The chain recombines TRBV7-9 with TRBJ2-4; TRBD2 aligns across 9 bases. V lost 5 bases, J lost 0 bases, and 14 bases stayed unmatched. CDR3 size: 19 residues. Germline CDR1 reads SEHNR; CDR2 reads FQNEAQ (reference sequence). The DNA for the CDR3 is TGTGCCAGCAGCGAGTTGCTAGCGGGGTCCACCGGAGCCAAAAACATTCAGTACTTC. Residues: CASSELLAGSTGAKNIQYF.